This TCR beta chain was retrieved from a study of blood T cell repertoires in COVID-19. Overall study: From the United States, Italy and Spain came samples of acute and convalescent COVID-19. PBMCs, B-cell-depleted T cells, or T cells were the source of the cDNA or gDNA that made up the material.

Trimming pared 4 bases from V and 3 bases from J, leaving 16 bases between. Germline-derived CDR1 and CDR2 are MGHRA and YSYEKL. The CDR3 has 15 residues. Seattle patient enrollment occurred during active infection, with longitudinal follow-up thereafter. Original processing methods: Amplification from reference gene primers served as the basis for estimated nucleated cell counts. The table came from immunoSEQ multiplex PCR; TCRdb's copy has only in-frame clones and leaves some out. That table furnishes V, J and clone size, whereas the DNA furnished D and trimming. Of some 54,000 clones in the sample, roughly four fifths were seen once.

This rearrangement joins TRBV4-1 to TRBJ2-7; D possibly corresponds to TRBD2 (5 bases). The TCR comes from a woman aged 80 or older with COVID-19, enrolled during active disease. Sequencing input: peripheral blood. The CDR3 DNA follows: TGCGCCAGCAGCCTATTGGGCGGAGGACGCTACGAGCAGTACTTC. Its protein is CASSLLGGGRYEQYF.